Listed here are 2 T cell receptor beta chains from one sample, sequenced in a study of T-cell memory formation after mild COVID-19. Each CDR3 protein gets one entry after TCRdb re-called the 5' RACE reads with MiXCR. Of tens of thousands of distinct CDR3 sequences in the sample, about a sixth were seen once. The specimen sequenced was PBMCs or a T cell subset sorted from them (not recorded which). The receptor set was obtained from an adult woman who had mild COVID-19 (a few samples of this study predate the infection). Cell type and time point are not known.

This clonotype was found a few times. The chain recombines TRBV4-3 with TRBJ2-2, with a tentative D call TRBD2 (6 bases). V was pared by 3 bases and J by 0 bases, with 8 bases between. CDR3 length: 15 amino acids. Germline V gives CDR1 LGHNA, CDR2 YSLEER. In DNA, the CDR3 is TGCGCCAGCAGCCACGGGGGAGCGAACACCGGGGAGCTGTTTTTT. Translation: CASSHGGANTGELFF.

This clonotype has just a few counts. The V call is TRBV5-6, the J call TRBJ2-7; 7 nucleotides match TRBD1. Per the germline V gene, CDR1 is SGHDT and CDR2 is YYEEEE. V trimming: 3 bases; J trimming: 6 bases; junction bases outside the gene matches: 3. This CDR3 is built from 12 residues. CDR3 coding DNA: TGTGCCAGCAGCTCATACAGGGGCGAGCAGTACTTC. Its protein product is CASSSYRGEQYF.